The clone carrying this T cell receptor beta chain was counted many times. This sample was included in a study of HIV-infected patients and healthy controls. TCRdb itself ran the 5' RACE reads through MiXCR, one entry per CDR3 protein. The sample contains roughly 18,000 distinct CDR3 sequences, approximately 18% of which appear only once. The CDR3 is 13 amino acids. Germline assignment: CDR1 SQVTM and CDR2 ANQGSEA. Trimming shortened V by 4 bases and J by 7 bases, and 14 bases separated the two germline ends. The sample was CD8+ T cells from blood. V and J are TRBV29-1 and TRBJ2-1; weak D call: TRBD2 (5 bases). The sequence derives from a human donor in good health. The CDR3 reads CSVVGGPGNEQFF. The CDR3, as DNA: TGCAGCGTTGTAGGAGGTCCGGGGAATGAGCAGTTCTTC.